Shown below are 18 T cell receptor beta chains from a single sample sequenced in a study of blood T cell repertoires in COVID-19. The method was immunoSEQ multiplex PCR; TCRdb's version includes in-frame clones alone and lacks a portion of them. In the table there are some 300,000 clones, about 90% of which are singletons. Sequencing used PBMCs or T cells enriched from blood (not recorded which). These receptors all stem from a woman aged 30 to 39 who had recovered from COVID-19.

The chain recombines TRBV25-1 with TRBJ1-2; 8 bases fit TRBD1. V lost 8 bases to trimming and J lost 4 bases; unmatched junction nucleotides: 6. The germline V gene encodes CDR1 MGHDK and CDR2 SYGVNS. This CDR3 is 13 amino acids long. The CDR3 DNA is TGTGCCAGCGGGACAGGCCACAGCTATGGCTACACCTTC. As protein: CASGTGHSYGYTF.

This chain connects TRBV12-5 to TRBJ2-2; the D gene is possibly TRBD1 (6 bases). The length of the CDR3 is 14 residues. V dropped 1 base and J dropped 6 bases, with 9 bases sitting between them. Germline CDR1 LGHNT, CDR2 FRNRAP. The CDR3 spells CASGLGTVAGELFF. CDR3 coding DNA: TGTGCTAGTGGTTTGGGGACAGTCGCCGGGGAGCTGTTTTTT.

The gene calls are TRBV5-4 and TRBJ2-5; perhaps TRBD2 as D (6 bases). The CDR3 has 15 residues. V gave up 5 bases and J gave up 4 bases, with 18 bases separating them. Germline V lookup: CDR1 SGHNT, CDR2 YYREEE (reference sequence). CDR3 sequence: CASRGSGSFGETQYF. CDR3 bases: TGTGCCAGCAGAGGTAGCGGTTCTTTCGGAGAGACCCAGTACTTC.

This chain uses TRBV29-1 with TRBJ1-5; a weak D match, TRBD1 (5 bases). V was cut by 4 bases and J by 6 bases, with 16 bases left in between. Germline V gene data show CDR1 as SQVTM and CDR2 as ANQGSEA. The CDR3 loop spans 14 amino acids. Here the CDR3 reads CSVAAAAGGQPQHF. CDR3 nucleotides: TGCAGCGTTGCTGCGGCGGCGGGGGGTCAGCCCCAGCATTTT.

This clone was observed a single time. This sequence joins TRBV30 and TRBJ1-1; no firm D call. V lost 2 bases and J 9 bases, leaving 10 bases between the germline ends. Germline CDR1 and CDR2: GTSNPN and SVGIG (reference sequence). This CDR3 comprises 11 residues. The CDR3 sequence is CAWSRDSKAFF. CDR3 bases: TGTGCCTGGAGTCGAGATAGTAAAGCTTTCTTT.

This clone was counted a single time. The V and J genes are TRBV27 and TRBJ2-3, with TRBD2 as a possible D gene (5 bases). Deletions cut 1 base from V and 1 base from J, with 9 bases between. CDR3 length: 15 residues. CDR1 is MNHEY and CDR2 is SMNVEV in the germline V gene (reference sequence). The CDR3 protein is CASSLFGERTDTQYF. In DNA, the CDR3 is TGTGCCAGCAGTTTATTCGGGGAGCGCACAGATACGCAGTATTTT.

This rearrangement joins TRBV25-1 to TRBJ1-5; the D is unclear. The CDR3 length is 12 residues. With 6 bases removed from V and 7 bases from J, the gap between germline ends came to 10 bases. Looked up from germline, CDR1 is MGHDK and CDR2 is SYGVNS. CDR3 coding DNA: TGTGCCAGCAGGGAGGGCGGACAGCCCCAGCATTTT. Translated, it gives CASREGGQPQHF.

The V gene is TRBV28, the J gene TRBJ1-1, with D unresolved. V dropped 5 bases and J dropped 0 bases, with 7 bases sitting between them. The CDR3 runs to 13 residues. CDR1 MDHEN and CDR2 SYDVKM come from the germline V gene. CDR3 DNA: TGTGCCAGCAGTGTACATTTGAACACTGAAGCTTTCTTT. Amino acids: CASSVHLNTEAFF.

The chain is built from TRBV5-6 and TRBJ1-2; 7 nucleotides agree with TRBD1. V lost 4 bases, J lost 4 bases, and 4 bases stayed unmatched. Germline CDR1 and CDR2: SGHDT and YYEEEE. The CDR3 extends over 13 amino acids. CDR3 amino acids: CASSPGQTYGYTF. DNA for the CDR3: TGTGCCAGCAGCCCGGGACAGACCTATGGCTACACCTTC.

The J gene is TRBJ1-2, the V gene TRBV6-5; TRBD1 agrees at 7 bases. CDR1 is MNHEY, CDR2 SVGAGI, per germline. CDR3 length equals 15 residues. V was clipped by 0 bases and J by 8 bases; unmatched bases: 9. CDR3 residues: CASSYSSTGMVGYTF. The CDR3 DNA follows: TGTGCCAGCAGTTACTCCTCGACAGGGATGGTGGGCTACACCTTC.

The chain uses TRBV5-1 and TRBJ2-2; weak D call: TRBD1 (6 bases). V was clipped by 6 bases and J by 1 base, with 19 bases between them. The germline V gene has CDR1 SGHRS and CDR2 YFSETQ. The CDR3 has 17 residues. CDR3 protein: CASIDRPRAMNTGELFF. For the CDR3, the DNA is TGCGCCAGCATAGACAGGCCCAGAGCAATGAACACCGGGGAGCTGTTTTTT.

This clone was counted once. The chain couples TRBV9 to TRBJ1-2; 7 positions agree with TRBD1. Germline-derived CDR1 and CDR2 are SGDLS and YYNGEE. CDR3 size: 15 residues. Unmatched junction bases numbered 11, after V lost 3 bases and J lost 6 bases. The DNA of the CDR3 is TGTGCCAGCAGCGCTGGGGACAGACCATTTGATGGCTACACCTTC. The encoded protein is CASSAGDRPFDGYTF.

This chain connects TRBV15 to TRBJ2-5, with TRBD1 identical over 9 bases. Germline V gene data show CDR1 as LNHNV and CDR2 as YYDKDF (reference sequence). Losses at the gene ends were 6 bases for V and 3 bases for J; bases not matched to a gene: 5. This CDR3 is built from 14 residues. The CDR3 DNA reads TGTGCCACCAGTTTGCGGACAGGGGAAGAGACCCAGTACTTC. This encodes CATSLRTGEETQYF. Complete variable domain (other parts from reference TRBV15 and TRBJ2-5): DAMVIQNPRYQVTQFGKPVTLSCSQTLNHNVMYWYQQKSSQAPKLLFHYYDKDFNNEADTPDNFQSRRPNTSFCFLDIRSPGLGDTAMYLCATSLRTGEETQYFGPGTRLLVL.

This chain links TRBV7-2 with TRBJ2-7; 8 nucleotides match TRBD1. Germline V lookup: CDR1 SGHTA, CDR2 FQGNSA. Trimming took 3 bases from V and 7 from J; bases not matched to a gene: 2. The CDR3 length is 12 residues. In DNA, the CDR3 is TGTGCCAGCAGCTTGACAGGGGCTGAGCAGTACTTC. The encoded protein is CASSLTGAEQYF.

CDR3 sequence reads: CASSQGNSPLHF. For the CDR3, the DNA is TGTGCCAGCAGCCAGGGGAATTCACCCCTCCACTTT. V usage is TRBV12-3 or TRBV12-4 and J usage is TRBJ1-6, with a tentative D call TRBD1 (6 bases). This CDR3 contains 12 residues. Trimming removed 6 bases from V and 7 bases from J, with 7 bases in between.

This sequence joins TRBV6-5 and TRBJ1-5; D gene ambiguous. The CDR3 length is 13 residues. Deletions cut 8 bases from V and 0 bases from J, with 8 bases between. Germline assignment: CDR1 MNHEY and CDR2 SVGAGI. The CDR3 reads CASSETSNQPQHF. CDR3 coding DNA: TGTGCCAGCTCAGAAACTAGCAATCAGCCCCAGCATTTT.

The genes are TRBV5-1 and TRBJ1-5; no firm D call. Germline lookup yields CDR1 SGHRS and CDR2 YFSETQ. The CDR3 spans 13 residues. Between the trimmed V and J ends, which lost 3 bases and 7 bases, there was a span of 11 bases. The CDR3 sequence: CASSWRGGQPQHF. CDR3 nucleotide sequence: TGCGCCAGCAGCTGGCGGGGAGGACAGCCCCAGCATTTT.

The CDR3 loop is CASSSGPEQYF. CDR3 bases: TGCGCCAGCAGCTCCGGTCCCGAGCAGTACTTC. The J gene is TRBJ2-7, the V gene TRBV5-1; no clear D gene. Trimming removed 3 bases from V and 6 bases from J, with 7 bases in between. CDR3 length: 11 amino acids. Per the germline V gene, CDR1 is SGHRS and CDR2 is YFSETQ.